The 31 T cell receptor beta chains listed next were all sequenced from one sample in a study of chemoradiotherapy in HPV16-positive cancers. The repertoire was sequenced with immunoSEQ multiplex PCR; TCRdb's copy has only in-frame clones and lacks some. Of around 620 clones detected, 89% appear once; the ten largest clones hold around 3.2%. Here the sequenced sample was tumor tissue, taken from a patient who underwent chemoradiotherapy. These receptors were obtained from a human donor with HPV-associated anogenital cancer.

J is TRBJ2-5 and V is TRBV5-4; perhaps TRBD1 as D (7 bases). Germline V gives CDR1 SGHNT, CDR2 YYREEE (reference sequence). The V gene lost 2 bases and the J gene lost 5 bases, with 16 bases spanning the gap. This CDR3 comprises 15 residues. CDR3 bases: TGTGCCAGCAGCTTAACACCGACAGGGAGGGAGACCCAGTACTTC. Translated: CASSLTPTGRETQYF.

The rearrangement joins TRBV19 to TRBJ1-1; no reliable D call. V lost 9 bases and J lost 0, with 8 bases in between. The CDR3 is 12 residues long. Germline lookup yields CDR1 LNHDA and CDR2 SQIVND (reference sequence). For the CDR3, the DNA is TGTGCCAGCGGGCCGGTGAACACTGAAGCTTTCTTT. It is translated as CASGPVNTEAFF.

CDR3 coding DNA: TGTGCCAGCAGACAGGGGGCGGGTCAGCCCCAGCATTTT. Translated, it gives CASRQGAGQPQHF. The rearrangement links TRBV27 to TRBJ1-5; 9 bases are a match to TRBD1. The CDR3 covers 13 residues. V shed 6 bases and J 6 bases; nucleotides not matched to a gene: 3. CDR1 and CDR2 (germline): MNHEY, SMNVEV (reference sequence).

CDR3 bases: TGTGCCAGCATGAGCAACAGCTACAATGAGCAGTTCTTC. It yields the protein CASMSNSYNEQFF. The V call is TRBV6-5, the J call TRBJ2-1; D remains unclear. With 7 bases removed from V and 3 bases from J, the gap between germline ends came to 10 bases. The CDR3 contains 13 residues. In germline, CDR1 is MNHEY, CDR2 SVGAGI.

The chain couples TRBV6-6 to TRBJ1-5, with no clear D. This CDR3 contains 12 residues. Germline CDR1 is MNHNY and CDR2 is SVGAGI (reference sequence). V dropped 7 bases and J dropped 4 bases, with 8 bases sitting between them. CDR3 nucleotide sequence: TGTGCCAGCAATCCCGGGAATCAGCCCCAGCATTTT. Translating it yields CASNPGNQPQHF.

This chain links TRBV6-4 with TRBJ2-1; TRBD1 is a possible D gene (7 bases). V was trimmed by 4 bases and J by 4 bases, leaving 14 bases between them. The CDR3 has 15 amino acids. Germline assignment: CDR1 MRHNA and CDR2 SNTAGT. The CDR3 is CASSASQGGYNEQFF. In DNA form, the CDR3 reads TGTGCCAGCAGTGCGAGCCAGGGGGGATACAATGAGCAGTTCTTC.

The chain recombines TRBV10-3 with TRBJ2-3, with TRBD2 matching 11 bases. CDR1 and CDR2 (germline): ENHRY, SYGVKD. With V trimmed by 10 bases and J by 4 bases, 7 bases remained unmatched. The CDR3 is made up of 14 amino acids. The CDR3 protein is CATQLAGASDTQYF. Written as DNA, the CDR3 is TGTGCCACCCAACTAGCGGGGGCGTCAGATACGCAGTATTTT.

Comments on this clone: At one end the junction does not follow the germline gene, possibly because of a read error. J is TRBJ2-7 and V is TRBV4-3; weak D call: TRBD1 (6 bases). The CDR3 loop spans 12 amino acids. Germline V gives CDR1 LGHNA, CDR2 YSLEER. CDR3 amino acids: CASSQDGGQSFF. As DNA, the CDR3 is TGCGCCAGCAGCCAAGATGGGGGACAAAGTTTTTTC.

V usage is TRBV28 and J usage is TRBJ1-2; D remains unclear. The germline CDR1 and CDR2 sequences are MDHEN and SYDVKM. With 5 bases removed from V and 0 bases from J, the gap between germline ends came to 16 bases. The CDR3 covers 16 residues. DNA of the CDR3: TGTGCCAGCAGTCCGCCCATGAGGAACGCTAACTATGGCTACACCTTC. Its protein is CASSPPMRNANYGYTF.

CDR3 sequence (DNA): TGCAGCGTTGAAGATCGCGGAGGGAAGATGAACACTGAAGCTTTCTTT. It translates to CSVEDRGGKMNTEAFF. J is TRBJ1-1 and V is TRBV29-1, with D unresolved. The CDR3 sequence is 16 residues long. The V end lost 0 bases, the J end lost 0 bases, and 14 bases lay between the germline ends. Germline lookup yields CDR1 SQVTM and CDR2 ANQGSEA.

This rearrangement joins TRBV9 to TRBJ1-4, with unresolved D. This CDR3 comprises 15 residues. Trimming took off 4 bases at V and 8 bases at J, with 18 bases between the two ends. From germline, CDR1 is SGDLS and CDR2 YYNGEE. The CDR3 here is CASSPRTTAGEKLFF. The DNA of the CDR3 is TGTGCCAGCAGCCCACGGACGACGGCGGGAGAAAAACTGTTTTTT.

This chain connects TRBV20-1 to TRBJ1-5; maybe TRBD1 (6 bases). CDR1 and CDR2 from the germline V gene are DFQATT and SNEGSKA (reference sequence). The CDR3 is made up of 11 amino acids. V was clipped by 8 bases and J by 6 bases, with 11 bases between them. CDR3 coding DNA: TGCAGTCCAAGGGGGGCTCAGCCCCAGCATTTT. Encoded protein: CSPRGAQPQHF.

This sequence joins TRBV28 and TRBJ2-7; tentatively, D is TRBD2 (5 bases). Germline V gene lookup returns CDR1 MDHEN and CDR2 SYDVKM. Between the trimmed V and J ends, which lost 0 bases and 3 bases, there was a span of 9 bases. The CDR3 length is 14 residues. The CDR3 nucleotides read TGTGCCAGCAGTTTATGGCGCAGCGGCTACGAGCAGTACTTC. Translation gives CASSLWRSGYEQYF. The variable domain in full, completed from reference TRBV28 and TRBJ2-7, reads DVKVTQSSRYLVKRTGEKVFLECVQDMDHENMFWYRQDPGLGLRLIYFSYDVKMKEKGDIPEGYSVSREKKERFSLILESASTNQTSMYLCASSLWRSGYEQYFGPGTRLTVT.

This clone was seen a single time. The chain's CDR3 is CASSRSGGHEQFF. Here the CDR3 DNA reads TGTGCCAGCAGCCGTTCAGGGGGGCATGAGCAGTTCTTC. The chain has TRBV11-3 and TRBJ2-1, with a tentative D call TRBD1 (7 bases). V lost 5 bases, J lost 8 bases, and 13 bases lay in between. Per the germline V gene, CDR1 is SGHNT and CDR2 is YENEEA. The CDR3 extends over 13 amino acids. Looking up the rest from reference TRBV11-3 and TRBJ2-1 gives the full variable domain: EAGVVQSPRYKIIEKKQPVAFWCNPISGHNTLYWYLQNLGQGPELLIRYENEEAVDDSQLPKDRFSAERLKGVDSTLKIQPAELGDSAVYLCASSRSGGHEQFFGPGTRLTVL.

This clone occurred once. The genes are TRBV11-3 and TRBJ2-5; a possible D gene is TRBD2 (6 bases). The CDR3 has 15 residues. V shed 0 bases and J shed 5 bases, with 13 bases lying between them. Germline V lookup: CDR1 SGHNT, CDR2 YENEEA. The CDR3 reads CASSLDSGRVETQYF. The CDR3 DNA is TGTGCCAGCAGCTTAGATAGCGGCAGGGTGGAGACCCAGTACTTC.

Notes on this clone: One end of the junction is discordant with germline, which a read error may explain. The CDR3 sequence is CTVGDRRSGANVLTF. CDR3 sequence (DNA): TGCACCGTTGGGGACCGACGCTCTGGGGCCAACGTCCTGACTTTC. The chain uses TRBV29-1 and TRBJ2-6; TRBD1 or TRBD2 may be the D gene (5 bases each). Germline CDR1 SQVTM, CDR2 ANQGSEA. The CDR3 runs 15 residues.

Only a few counts were recorded for this clone. The J gene is TRBJ1-3, the V gene TRBV27; D unclear. Deletions cut 6 bases from V and 0 bases from J, with 3 bases between. The length of the CDR3 is 12 residues. Per the germline V gene, CDR1 is MNHEY and CDR2 is SMNVEV (reference sequence). The CDR3 region has the DNA TGTGCCAGCAGAAGCTCTGGAAACACCATATATTTT. Translated, it gives CASRSSGNTIYF.

This clone was recorded once. J is TRBJ1-5 and V is TRBV2; unclear D gene. Germline lookup yields CDR1 SNHLY and CDR2 FYNNEI. The V end was cut by 6 bases, the J end by 3 bases, with 15 bases between. The CDR3 contains 15 residues. The CDR3 is CASSPQSGYNQPQHF. CDR3 bases: TGTGCCAGCAGCCCCCAGAGCGGCTACAATCAGCCCCAGCATTTT.

This chain connects TRBV6-5 to TRBJ1-2, with unresolved D. The V gene's germline CDR1 is MNHEY and CDR2 SVGAGI. Trimming took 4 bases from V and 7 from J, leaving 13 bases between them. The CDR3 is 13 residues long. The CDR3 loop reads CASSSAAGPGYTF. CDR3 DNA sequence: TGTGCCAGCAGTTCAGCGGCCGGGCCTGGCTACACCTTC.

V gene TRBV25-1 combines with J gene TRBJ2-3; D is possibly TRBD2 (7 bases). The CDR3 runs 14 residues. CDR1 and CDR2 (germline): MGHDK, SYGVNS. Trimming took 6 bases from V and 0 from J, leaving 10 bases between them. The CDR3 region has the DNA TGTGCCAGCAGCGGCGGGGGCAGCACAGATACGCAGTATTTT. This encodes CASSGGGSTDTQYF.

CDR3: CASSESDRGSPLHF. The CDR3 coding sequence is TGCGCCAGCAGTGAGTCGGACAGGGGTTCACCCCTCCACTTT. The chain is built from TRBV10-1 and TRBJ1-6, with 9 bases that match TRBD1. The CDR3 length is 14 residues. Trimming at V came to 0 bases and at J to 9 bases, leaving 0 bases not matched to a gene. In germline, CDR1 is WNHNN, CDR2 SYGVQD (reference sequence).

The chain couples TRBV28 to TRBJ1-4; D gene unclear. Trimming stripped 7 bases from V and 4 bases from J, with 19 bases between. Germline-derived CDR1 and CDR2 are MDHEN and SYDVKM. The CDR3 has 16 residues. CDR3 in DNA: TGTGCCAGCACCCCTCAGGAGGGCGGGCTTAATGAAAAACTGTTTTTT. It yields the protein CASTPQEGGLNEKLFF.

The chain combines TRBV6-4 with TRBJ2-5, with a possible D match to TRBD2 (7 bases). This CDR3 region has 14 residues. Germline V lookup: CDR1 MRHNA, CDR2 SNTAGT. Trimming stripped 6 bases from V and 6 bases from J, with 17 bases between. CDR3 DNA: TGTGCCAGCAGCGCCGACGTCGGGGGGCAGACCCAGTACTTC. It translates to CASSADVGGQTQYF.

The chain couples TRBV28 to TRBJ2-7; 8 bases align to TRBD1. V was pared by 4 bases and J by 1 base, with 6 bases of the junction left unmatched. The CDR3 consists of 15 residues. The V gene's germline CDR1 is MDHEN and CDR2 SYDVKM. The CDR3 bases are TGTGCCAGCAGTTCCCCGACAGGGGCTTCCTACGAGCAGTACTTC. Encoded protein: CASSSPTGASYEQYF.

The rearrangement links TRBV6-9 to TRBJ1-1; unclear D gene. The germline V and J ends were trimmed by 3 bases and 2 bases, with 13 bases remaining between them. Germline V lookup: CDR1 MNHGY, CDR2 SVAAGI. This CDR3 is built from 15 residues. The DNA for the CDR3 is TGTGCCAGCAGTTACTCCCGCAGCAAAAACACTGAAGCTTTCTTT. Protein product: CASSYSRSKNTEAFF.

With respect to this clone: Within the sample, other DNA sequences also encode this same CDR3. This chain links TRBV7-9 with TRBJ2-5; 7 nucleotides match TRBD1. The CDR3 is 15 residues long. Germline V gene data show CDR1 as SEHNR and CDR2 as FQNEAQ (reference sequence). V lost 1 base to trimming and J lost 4 bases; unmatched junction nucleotides: 6. In DNA form, the CDR3 reads TGTGCCAGCAGCTTAGTAGGCAGGGGGATAGAGACCCAGTACTTC. The encoded protein is CASSLVGRGIETQYF. The full variable domain, completed using reference TRBV7-9 and TRBJ2-5, is DTGVSQNPRHKITKRGQNVTFRCDPISEHNRLYWYRQTLGQGPEFLTYFQNEAQLEKSRLLSDRFSAERPKGSFSTLEIQRTEQGDSAMYLCASSLVGRGIETQYFGPGTRLLVL.

The chain employs TRBV9 and TRBJ2-2; 7 nucleotides align to TRBD2. The length of the CDR3 is 16 residues. V lost 0 bases to trimming and J lost 2 bases; unmatched junction nucleotides: 4. Germline V gene sequence: CDR1 SGDLS, CDR2 YYNGEE. Written as DNA, the CDR3 is TGTGCCAGCAGCGTAGGGGGACTACCTAACACCGGGGAGCTGTTTTTT. This gives the protein CASSVGGLPNTGELFF.

CDR3 nucleotides: TGTGCCAGCAGCCCCGGACAGCCAGGAGGCACAGATACGCAGTATTTT. Its translation is CASSPGQPGGTDTQYF. The rearrangement uses TRBV6-6 and TRBJ2-3; weak D call: TRBD1 (6 bases). The germline gives CDR1 MNHNY, CDR2 SVGAGI (reference sequence). The CDR3 is 16 residues long. Trimming removed 6 bases from V and 1 base from J, with 17 bases in between.

J is TRBJ1-6 and V is TRBV20-1; the D gene is possibly TRBD1 (5 bases). This CDR3 is 11 amino acids long. Germline V lookup: CDR1 DFQATT, CDR2 SNEGSKA (reference sequence). The V end lost 8 bases, the J end lost 14 bases, and 16 bases lay between the germline ends. The CDR3 DNA reads TGCAGTATTGGACACCTCTCGGCCCTCCACTTT. This encodes CSIGHLSALHF.

The chain employs TRBV7-2 and TRBJ2-3; 9 bases agree with TRBD2. V was clipped by 5 bases and J by 0 bases; unmatched bases: 9. The V gene's germline CDR1 is SGHTA and CDR2 FQGNSA. This CDR3 contains 17 residues. CDR3 region: CASSLKAGGGSTDTQYF. In DNA form, the CDR3 reads TGTGCCAGCAGCCTCAAAGCGGGAGGAGGGAGCACAGATACGCAGTATTTT.

This clone was recorded once. The chain carries TRBV5-1 and TRBJ2-7; weak D call: TRBD1 (6 bases). CDR3 length: 13 amino acids. V was shortened by 0 bases and J by 4 bases, with 8 bases between the two germline ends. Germline CDR1 SGHRS, CDR2 YFSETQ. The CDR3 loop reads CASSLDDRYEQYF. CDR3 bases: TGCGCCAGCAGCTTGGACGACAGGTACGAGCAGTACTTC.